This T cell receptor beta chain originates from a study of molecular identifiers for immune sequencing clone quantification. This clonotype was observed many times. Its antigen is undetermined. General study results and limits: Over 98% of effector molecules, but under 1% in naive cells, were held by clones with more than 20 RNA copies.

Each CDR3 protein gets one entry after TCRdb re-called the PCR reads with MiXCR. The data show about 500,000 distinct CDR3 sequences, with 20% to 25% seen just once and around 0.84% held by the top ten. The receptor was isolated from a human donor in good health. Some libraries in this study had Jurkat cell RNA spiked in. The sample consisted of naive CD8+ T cells from blood, with Jurkat cell RNA spiked in. Described subset: FACS-sorted CD8+CD4-CCR7+CD45RA+ naive T cells.

CDR3 residues: CASSQSWTSGMGSYEQYF. The CDR3 bases are TGCGCCAGCAGCCAATCTTGGACTAGCGGTATGGGTAGCTACGAGCAGTACTTC. This chain connects TRBV4-3 to TRBJ2-7, with 10 bases fitting TRBD2. Trimming took 2 bases from V and 3 from J; bases not matched to a gene: 13. CDR3 size: 18 residues. CDR1 is LGHNA and CDR2 is YSLEER in the germline V gene.